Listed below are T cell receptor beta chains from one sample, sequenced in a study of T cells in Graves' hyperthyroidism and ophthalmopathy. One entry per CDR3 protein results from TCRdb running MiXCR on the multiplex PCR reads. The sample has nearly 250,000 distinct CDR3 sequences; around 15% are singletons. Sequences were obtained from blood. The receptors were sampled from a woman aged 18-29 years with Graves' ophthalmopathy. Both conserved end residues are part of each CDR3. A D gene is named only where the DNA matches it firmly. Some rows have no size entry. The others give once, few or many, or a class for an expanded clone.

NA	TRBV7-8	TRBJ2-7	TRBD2	TGTGCCAGCAGCTTACAGCAGCTAGCGGGAGGAGGCTACGAGCAGTACTTC	CASSLQQLAGGGYEQYF
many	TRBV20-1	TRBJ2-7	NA	TGCAGTGCTAGAAGGCAGGGATCCTACGAGCAGTACTTC	CSARRQGSYEQYF
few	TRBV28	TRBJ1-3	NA	TGTGCCAGCGGGGATGGAAACACCATATATTTT	CASGDGNTIYF
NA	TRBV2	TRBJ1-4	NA	TGTGCCAGCCTAGGCGGAACTAATGAAAAACTGTTTTTT	CASLGGTNEKLFF
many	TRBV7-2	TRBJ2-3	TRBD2	TGTGCCAGCAGCCGACTAGCGGGAGTACGCGTTACGCAGTATTTT	CASSRLAGVRVTQYF
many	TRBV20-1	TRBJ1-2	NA	TGCAGTGCTAGTTGGGGACGGGGCTACACCTTC	CSASWGRGYTF
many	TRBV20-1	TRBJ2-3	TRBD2	TGCAGTGCGTCCGGACTAGCGGGGGTGAGCACAGATACGCAGTATTTT	CSASGLAGVSTDTQYF
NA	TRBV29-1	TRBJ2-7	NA	TGCAGCGTTGGTGTCAATGAGGGGTACGAGCAGTACTTC	CSVGVNEGYEQYF
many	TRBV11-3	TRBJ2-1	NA	TGTGCCAGCAGACCACCGCTAAGCGATGAGCAGTTCTTC	CASRPPLSDEQFF
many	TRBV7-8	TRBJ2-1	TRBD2	TGTGCCAGCAGCTACCTAGCGGGAGGGTTCGATGAGCAGTTCTTC	CASSYLAGGFDEQFF
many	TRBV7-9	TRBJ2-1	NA	TGTGCCCGCCAGAGGGACGGCGGCTCCTACAATGAGCAGTTCTTC	CARQRDGGSYNEQFF
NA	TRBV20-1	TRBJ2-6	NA	TGCAGTGCTAGACCAGACAGGTCTGGGGCCAACGTCCTGACTTTC	CSARPDRSGANVLTF
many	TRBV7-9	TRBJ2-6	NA	TGTGCCAGCAGCCCTCCCTCGGGACTTCCTAAAGTGGGGGCCAACGTCCTGACTTTC	CASSPPSGLPKVGANVLTF
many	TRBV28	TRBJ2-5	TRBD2	TGTGCCAGCAGTCCACTAGCGGGAAGGGAGACCCAGTACTTC	CASSPLAGRETQYF
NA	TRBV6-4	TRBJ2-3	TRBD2	TGTGCCAGCAGTGACTCGACTAGCGGGATCGGCACAGATACGCAGTATTTT	CASSDSTSGIGTDTQYF
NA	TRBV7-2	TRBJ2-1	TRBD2	TGTGCCAGCAGCCTACGACCGACTAGCGGCGAAAGGAATGAGCAGTTCTTC	CASSLRPTSGERNEQFF
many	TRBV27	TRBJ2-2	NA	TGTGCCAGCAGTTTTCACCCGGTACTCGTCTCTCCCGGGGAGCTGTTTTTT	CASSFHPVLVSPGELFF
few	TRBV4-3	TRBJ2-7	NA	TGCGCCAGCAGCCAAGCCGACGGGGCATGGGACGAGCAGTACTTC	CASSQADGAWDEQYF
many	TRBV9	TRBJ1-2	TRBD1	TGTGCCAGCAGCGTATCAGGGGGCTATGGCTACACCTTC	CASSVSGGYGYTF
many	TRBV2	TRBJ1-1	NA	TGTGCCAGCAGGGACAAGATGAACACTGAAGCTTTCTTT	CASRDKMNTEAFF
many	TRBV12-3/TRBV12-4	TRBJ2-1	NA	TGTGCCAGCAGTTTTGGGTGGTGGAATGAGCAGTTCTTC	CASSFGWWNEQFF
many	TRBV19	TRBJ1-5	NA	TGTGCCAGTAGTATTATGGGGGGGGGCATGGATCAGCCCCAGCATTTT	CASSIMGGGMDQPQHF
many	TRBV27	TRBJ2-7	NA	TGTGCCAGCAGTTCGTTCGGTCCCCCCCAATCTACAGGGCCCTACGAGCAGTACTTC	CASSSFGPPQSTGPYEQYF
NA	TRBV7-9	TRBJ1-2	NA	TGTGCCAGCAGCTTAGAGGGGACTCCCCCTGCCACCTTC	CASSLEGTPPATF
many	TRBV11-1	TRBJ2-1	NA	TGTGCCAGCAGCTTTTGGGCAGGGCGAGCCTACAATGAGCAGTTCTTC	CASSFWAGRAYNEQFF
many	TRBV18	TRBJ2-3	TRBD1	TGTGCCAGCTCAGCACAGGGGATCACAGATACGCAGTATTTT	CASSAQGITDTQYF
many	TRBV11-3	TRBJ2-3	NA	TGTGCCAGCAGCTTAGGCCTACAGCTCGATACGCAGTATTTT	CASSLGLQLDTQYF
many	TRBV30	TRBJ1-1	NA	TGTGCCTGGAGTGTACTGGAGAGCACTGAAGCTTTCTTT	CAWSVLESTEAFF
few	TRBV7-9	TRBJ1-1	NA	TGTGCCAGCAGCTTAGCCTCTGGGGGCAGGATTACTGAAGCTTTCTTT	CASSLASGGRITEAFF
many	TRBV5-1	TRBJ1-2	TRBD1	TGCGCCAGCAGCACGGGACAGTTTAACTATGGCTACACCTTC	CASSTGQFNYGYTF
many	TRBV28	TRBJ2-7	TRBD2	TGTGCCAGCAGTGGGGGGACTAGCGTCTACGAGCAGTACTTC	CASSGGTSVYEQYF
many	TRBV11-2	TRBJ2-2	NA	TGTGCCAGCAGCTCTTTTCGAGCGGGCACCGGGGAGCTGTTTTTT	CASSSFRAGTGELFF
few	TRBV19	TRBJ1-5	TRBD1	TGTGCCAGTAGTATAACAGACAGGGAGGATCAGCCCCAGCATTTT	CASSITDREDQPQHF
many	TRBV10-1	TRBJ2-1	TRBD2	TGCGCCAGCAGTGCCCCGGGACTAGCGGTCTGGGATGAGCAGTTCTTC	CASSAPGLAVWDEQFF
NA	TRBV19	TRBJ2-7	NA	TGTGCCAGTAGTCAAGACAGCCTCTACGAGCAGTACTTC	CASSQDSLYEQYF
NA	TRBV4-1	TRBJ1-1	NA	TGCGCCCGCACCCGGGGAGGTAGGGGGATGAACACTGAAGCTTTCTTT	CARTRGGRGMNTEAFF
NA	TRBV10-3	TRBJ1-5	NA	TGTGCCATCAGTGAGAAATTGCGGGGGCCCCAGCATTTT	CAISEKLRGPQHF
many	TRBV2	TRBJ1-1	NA	TGTGCCAGCGGCCGTGTTGAGGGCACTGAAGCTTTCTTT	CASGRVEGTEAFF
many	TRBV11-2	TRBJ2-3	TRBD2	TGTGCCAGCAGCTTCAGCGGGGGCACAGATACGCAGTATTTT	CASSFSGGTDTQYF
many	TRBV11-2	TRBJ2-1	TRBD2	TGTGCCAGCAGCTTTGGCGGGAGCTCCTACAATGAGCAGTTCTTC	CASSFGGSSYNEQFF
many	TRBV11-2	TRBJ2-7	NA	TGTGCCAGCAGCTTACGGGACATCCTCTCCTACGAGCAGTACTTC	CASSLRDILSYEQYF
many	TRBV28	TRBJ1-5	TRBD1	TGTGCCAGCAGTTTAGGGACAGAGACCAATCAGCCCCAGCATTTT	CASSLGTETNQPQHF
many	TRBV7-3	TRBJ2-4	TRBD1	TGTGCCAGCAGCTTACGACCCAGTTTCGGGACAGGGGGCGCAGGCATTCAGTACTTC	CASSLRPSFGTGGAGIQYF
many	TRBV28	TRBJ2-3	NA	TGTGCCAGCAAGGGGGACAAGGTCCTCGGAGATACGCAGTATTTT	CASKGDKVLGDTQYF
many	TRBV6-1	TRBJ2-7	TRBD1	TGTGCCAGCAGCGCTGGGACAGTCCTCCCCTCCTACGAGCAGTACTTC	CASSAGTVLPSYEQYF
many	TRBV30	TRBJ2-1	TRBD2	TGTGCCTGGAGTTACGGGACTAGCCGTTCCAATGAGCAGTTCTTC	CAWSYGTSRSNEQFF
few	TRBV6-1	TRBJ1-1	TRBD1	TGTGCCAGCAGCCGCCGCAGACAGGGTTCTGGCACTGAAGCTTTCTTT	CASSRRRQGSGTEAFF
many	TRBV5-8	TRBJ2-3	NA	TGTGCCAGCAGCTTGATAACAGATACGCAGTATTTT	CASSLITDTQYF
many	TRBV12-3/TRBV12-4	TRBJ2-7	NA	TGTGCCAGCAGTTTAGTAGGCGGGCTGCAGTACTTC	CASSLVGGLQYF
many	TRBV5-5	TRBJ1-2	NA	TGTGCCAGCAGCTTGGTCTATCAGGAAAATGTTTATGGCTACACCTTC	CASSLVYQENVYGYTF
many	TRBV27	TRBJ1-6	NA	TGTGCCAGCAGATACCCGGGACGGAGTAATTCACCCCTCCACTTT	CASRYPGRSNSPLHF
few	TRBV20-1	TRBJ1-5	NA	TGCAGTGCTAGAGGCCAGGAAAATCAGCCCCAGCATTTT	CSARGQENQPQHF
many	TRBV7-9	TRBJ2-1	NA	TGTGCCAGCAGCTTAGGACAGGCTAACAATGAGCAGTTCTTC	CASSLGQANNEQFF
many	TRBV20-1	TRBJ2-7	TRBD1	TGCAGTGCCCTGGGACAGGCTACCTACGAGCAGTACTTC	CSALGQATYEQYF
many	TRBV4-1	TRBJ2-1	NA	TGTGCCAGCAGCCAGGACTATTACAATGAGCAGTTCTTC	CASSQDYYNEQFF
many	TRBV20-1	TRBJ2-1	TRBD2	TGCAGTGCTAGCGGGGGGTTCAACAATGAGCAGTTCTTC	CSASGGFNNEQFF
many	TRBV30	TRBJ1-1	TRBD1	TGTGCCTGGAGCCATACCGGGACAGGGAGGGTATTGAACACTGAAGCTTTCTTT	CAWSHTGTGRVLNTEAFF